The 19 T cell receptor beta chains in this list originate from one sample, sequenced in a study of blood T cell repertoires in COVID-19 (dated by TCRdb to about 2020). Libraries came from the immunoSEQ multiplex PCR assay. The clones in this table, taken by TCRdb from immuneACCESS, are in-frame only. Not every clone is retained; where verified, under half of the shortfall comes from an unresolved V gene, and the cause of the rest is unknown. For this sample the table gives approximately 140,000 clones, of which approximately 90% were detected only once. The top ten hold about 4.1% of the sample. Sequenced material: PBMCs or T cells enriched from blood (not recorded which). These TCRs come from a woman aged 40 to 49 who had been exposed to COVID-19.

V and J are TRBV2 and TRBJ1-2; 10 bases fit TRBD1. The CDR3 runs to 13 residues. Germline V gene sequence: CDR1 SNHLY, CDR2 FYNNEI. With 9 bases clipped from V and 8 bases from J, the junction kept 9 bases outside the gene matches. The CDR3: CARLGQGNGGYTF. The CDR3 region has the DNA TGTGCCAGATTGGGACAGGGGAATGGCGGCTACACCTTC.

The chain has TRBV5-1 and TRBJ1-4; no definite D call. V lost 0 bases and J lost 0, with 6 bases in between. Germline CDR1 reads SGHRS; CDR2 reads YFSETQ. The CDR3 loop spans 15 amino acids. CDR3 sequence reads: CASSLGQATNEKLFF. CDR3 bases: TGCGCCAGCAGCTTGGGACAAGCAACTAATGAAAAACTGTTTTTT.

The V gene is TRBV28, the J gene TRBJ2-5; D uncertain. The CDR3 runs 11 residues. From germline, CDR1 is MDHEN and CDR2 SYDVKM. The V and J ends lost 8 bases and 4 bases respectively, with 8 bases between them. DNA of the CDR3: TGTGCCAGCGCACGGTCAGAGACCCAGTACTTC. Translated, it gives CASARSETQYF.

V gene TRBV9 combines with J gene TRBJ1-3; TRBD1 might be the D (5 bases). V was pared by 3 bases and J by 8 bases, with 15 bases between. The CDR3 loop spans 14 amino acids. The germline V gene encodes CDR1 SGDLS and CDR2 YYNGEE. The CDR3 sequence: CASSADGARYTIYF. CDR3 DNA: TGTGCCAGCAGCGCCGATGGGGCCCGGTACACCATATATTTT.

The rearrangement joins TRBV15 to TRBJ1-3; no reliable D call. This CDR3 has 15 amino acids. Germline V gene sequence: CDR1 LNHNV, CDR2 YYDKDF (reference sequence). The V gene lost 0 bases and the J gene lost 0 bases, with 6 bases spanning the gap. CDR3 DNA sequence: TGTGCCACCAGCAGAGACAGAATCTCTGGAAACACCATATATTTT. It is translated as CATSRDRISGNTIYF.

V usage is TRBV5-6 and J usage is TRBJ1-2; D ambiguous. The germline V and J ends were trimmed by 4 bases and 5 bases, with 12 bases remaining between them. The CDR3 has 13 amino acids. Germline V gives CDR1 SGHDT, CDR2 YYEEEE. CDR3 in DNA: TGTGCCAGCAGCACACCGGGGTGGTATGGCTACACCTTC. Its translation: CASSTPGWYGYTF.

This clone was seen a single time. The V call is TRBV7-2, the J call TRBJ1-1, with a possible D match to TRBD1 (6 bases). Germline assignment: CDR1 SGHTA and CDR2 FQGNSA. The CDR3 loop spans 16 amino acids. V lost 4 bases, J lost 3 bases, and 18 bases lay in between. The DNA of the CDR3 is TGTGCCAGCAGCTCACTTAGACAGGTTGTGGACACTGAAGCTTTCTTT. Translated, it gives CASSSLRQVVDTEAFF. The full variable domain, completed using reference TRBV7-2 and TRBJ1-1, is GAGVSQSPSNKVTEKGKDVELRCDPISGHTALYWYRQSLGQGLEFLIYFQGNSAPDKSGLPSDRFSAERTGGSVSTLTIQRTQQEDSAVYLCASSSLRQVVDTEAFFGQGTRLTVV.

The rearrangement links TRBV19 to TRBJ1-5; 7 bases are shared with TRBD1. The CDR3 contains 14 residues. V gave up 7 bases and J gave up 3 bases; unmatched junction bases: 6. Germline V gives CDR1 LNHDA, CDR2 SQIVND (reference sequence). CDR3 residues: CASTLGQNNQPQHF. For the CDR3, the DNA is TGTGCCAGTACCCTGGGACAGAACAATCAGCCCCAGCATTTT.

The rearrangement uses TRBV5-6 and TRBJ1-3; TRBD1 is a possible D gene (6 bases). The CDR3 has 14 amino acids. Deletions cut 4 bases from V and 5 bases from J, with 13 bases between. Germline values: CDR1 SGHDT, CDR2 YYEEEE. The CDR3 sequence is CASSPRTARNTIYF. Written as DNA, the CDR3 is TGTGCCAGCAGCCCCAGGACAGCCCGAAACACCATATATTTT.

The chain is built from TRBV15 and TRBJ1-2; D remains ambiguous. V lost 0 bases to trimming and J lost 0 bases, with 2 bases between them. This CDR3 spans 13 amino acids. Germline CDR1 LNHNV, CDR2 YYDKDF (reference sequence). CDR3 coding DNA: TGTGCCACCAGCAGAGACACTAACTATGGCTACACCTTC. The encoded protein is CATSRDTNYGYTF.

The chain recombines TRBV19 with TRBJ1-1, with D unclear. The CDR3 covers 13 residues. CDR1 and CDR2 from the germline V gene are LNHDA and SQIVND (reference sequence). V lost 7 bases, J lost 4 bases, and 13 bases lay in between. The CDR3 sequence is CASTPASFTEAFF. CDR3 in DNA: TGTGCCAGTACACCAGCGTCATTCACTGAAGCTTTCTTT.

The chain links TRBV28 to TRBJ2-1, with TRBD2 identical over 9 bases. CDR1 and CDR2 (germline): MDHEN, SYDVKM. V dropped 4 bases and J dropped 3; count of bases not matched to a gene: 10. The CDR3 sequence is 17 residues long. The CDR3 here is CASSSEGGGRGYNEQFF. The CDR3 DNA follows: TGTGCCAGCAGTTCAGAGGGGGGCGGGAGGGGCTACAATGAGCAGTTCTTC.

The gene calls are TRBV10-1 and TRBJ2-3; 11 bases map to TRBD2. Looked up from germline, CDR1 is WNHNN and CDR2 is SYGVQD (reference sequence). Unmatched junction bases numbered 4, after V lost 8 bases and J lost 9 bases. CDR3 size: 12 residues. The CDR3 spells CASGTSGGTQYF. The CDR3 bases are TGCGCCAGCGGTACTAGCGGGGGAACGCAGTATTTT.

The chain uses TRBV7-9 and TRBJ1-5; 7 bases agree with TRBD1. CDR1 SEHNR and CDR2 FQNEAQ come from the germline V gene (reference sequence). This CDR3 contains 14 residues. The trim removed 3 bases at V and 5 bases at J, leaving 4 bases unmatched. The CDR3: CASSLGQLDQPQHF. The CDR3 DNA reads as TGTGCCAGCAGCTTGGGACAGTTAGATCAGCCCCAGCATTTT.

This rearrangement joins TRBV3-1 (or the pseudogene TRBV3-2) to TRBJ2-7, with D possibly TRBD2 on 5 matching bases. The CDR3 is 12 amino acids. V was pared by 4 bases and J by 1 base, with 5 bases between. Per germline, CDR1 LGHDT and CDR2 YNNKEL (reference sequence). CDR3 sequence reads: CASSPGSYEQYF. The CDR3 nucleotides are TGTGCCAGCAGCCCGGGGTCCTACGAGCAGTACTTC.

This clone was seen just once. V usage is TRBV25-1 and J usage is TRBJ2-5; 7 bases line up with TRBD1. This CDR3 region has 13 residues. Per germline, CDR1 MGHDK and CDR2 SYGVNS. The V segment lost 4 bases and the J segment 3 bases; nucleotides outside the gene matches: 2. The CDR3 spells CASSGQGEETQYF. In DNA form, the CDR3 reads TGTGCCAGCAGTGGGCAGGGGGAAGAGACCCAGTACTTC.

V is TRBV7-2 and J is TRBJ1-4; D gene ambiguous. Germline values: CDR1 SGHTA, CDR2 FQGNSA. V was trimmed by 2 bases and J by 10 bases, leaving 11 bases between them. The CDR3 is 13 residues long. DNA for the CDR3: TGTGCCAGCAGCTTATTATCTGGGCGAAAACTGTTTTTT. Its protein is CASSLLSGRKLFF.

The V call is TRBV27, the J call TRBJ1-5; 9 nucleotides align to TRBD1. The CDR3 loop spans 16 amino acids. CDR1 MNHEY and CDR2 SMNVEV come from the germline V gene (reference sequence). Trimming cost V 7 bases and J 2 bases; bases outside gene matches: 9. CDR3 sequence: CASKGQGYIGNQPQHF. Here the CDR3 DNA reads TGTGCCAGCAAGGGACAGGGTTACATTGGCAATCAGCCCCAGCATTTT.

The chain carries TRBV5-1 and TRBJ1-1, with 8 bases identical to TRBD1. Germline CDR1 and CDR2: SGHRS and YFSETQ. CDR3 length: 14 residues. V trimming: 4 bases; J trimming: 6 bases; junction bases outside the gene matches: 8. CDR3 DNA: TGCGCCAGCAGCCTGGACAGGGAAGGGGCTGAAGCTTTCTTT. This sequence encodes CASSLDREGAEAFF.